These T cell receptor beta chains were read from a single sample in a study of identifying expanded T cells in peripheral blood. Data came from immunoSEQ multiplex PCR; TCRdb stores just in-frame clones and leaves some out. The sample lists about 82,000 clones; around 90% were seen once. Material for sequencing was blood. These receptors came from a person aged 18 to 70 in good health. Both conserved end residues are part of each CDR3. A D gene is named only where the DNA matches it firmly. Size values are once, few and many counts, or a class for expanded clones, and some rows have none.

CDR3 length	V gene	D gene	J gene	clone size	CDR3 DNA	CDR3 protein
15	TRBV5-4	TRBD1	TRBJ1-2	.	TGTGCCAGCAGCTGGGGGACAGGGGCCAATTATGGCTACACCTTC	CASSWGTGANYGYTF
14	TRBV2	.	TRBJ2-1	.	TGTGCCAGCAGGGAGGTGCGCAAGGGACATGAGCAGTTCTTC	CASREVRKGHEQFF
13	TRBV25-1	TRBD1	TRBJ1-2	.	TGTGCCAGCAGGAATCCCGGGACAGCTGGCTACACCTTC	CASRNPGTAGYTF
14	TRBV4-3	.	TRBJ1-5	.	TGCGCCAGCAGCCACTCCAGGGGACATCAGCCCCAGCATTTT	CASSHSRGHQPQHF
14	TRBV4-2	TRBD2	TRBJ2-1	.	TGTGCCAGCAGCCAAGATGCCAGCGGGGGGGAAGCGTTCTTC	CASSQDASGGEAFF
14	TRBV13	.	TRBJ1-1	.	TGTGCCAGCAGCTTAGGGGCACTGAACACTGAAGCTTTCTTT	CASSLGALNTEAFF
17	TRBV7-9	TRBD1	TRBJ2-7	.	TGTGCCAGCAGCTTAGCGCTTGGGGGACAGGGCGTCTACGAGCAGTACTTC	CASSLALGGQGVYEQYF
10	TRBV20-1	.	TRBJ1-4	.	TGCAGTGCTGGTAATGAAAAACTGTTTTTT	CSAGNEKLFF
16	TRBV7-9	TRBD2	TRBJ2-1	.	TGTGCCAGCAGCACTACTACTAGCGGGAGTAGGAATGAGCAGTTCTTC	CASSTTTSGSRNEQFF
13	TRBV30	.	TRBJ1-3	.	TGTGCCTGGAGCCAGTTCTCTGGAAACACCATATATTTT	CAWSQFSGNTIYF
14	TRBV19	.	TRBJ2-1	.	TGTGCCACCTCGGACACGGCGGGGACCAATGAGCAGTTCTTC	CATSDTAGTNEQFF
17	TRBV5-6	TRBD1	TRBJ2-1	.	TGTGCCAGCAGCCAACCCCTACAGGGGACAATGTACAATGAGCAGTTCTTC	CASSQPLQGTMYNEQFF
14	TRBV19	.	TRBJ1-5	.	TGTGCCAGTACCCCCCGGGGAGGGGCCAGCCCCCAGCATTTT	CASTPRGGASPQHF
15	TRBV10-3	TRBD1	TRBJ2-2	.	TGTGCCATCAGAGGGGGACAGGGGTTTCCCGGGGAGCTGTTTTTT	CAIRGGQGFPGELFF
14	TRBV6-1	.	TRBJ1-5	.	TGTGCCAGCAGTGATATATTAAGCAATCAGCCCCAGCATTTT	CASSDILSNQPQHF
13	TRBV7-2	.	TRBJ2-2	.	TGTGCCAGCCTTATGGTTGGGATCGGGGAGCTGTTTTTT	CASLMVGIGELFF
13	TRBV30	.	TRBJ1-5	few	TGTGCCTGGAGTGTACGTCGGTATCAGCCCCAGCATTTT	CAWSVRRYQPQHF
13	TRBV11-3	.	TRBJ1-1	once	TGTGCCAGCAGCTTTAGAGGGAACACTGAAGCTTTCTTT	CASSFRGNTEAFF
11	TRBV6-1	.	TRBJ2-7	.	TGTGCCACTTCACAGGGCTACGAGCAGTACTTC	CATSQGYEQYF
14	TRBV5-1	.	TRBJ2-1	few	TGCGCCAGCAGCTTGGGGGGTTCCTACAATGAGCAGTTCTTC	CASSLGGSYNEQFF
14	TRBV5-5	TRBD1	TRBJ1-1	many	TGTGCCAGCAGCTTGGAGGGACAGGGAGTTGAAGCTTTCTTT	CASSLEGQGVEAFF
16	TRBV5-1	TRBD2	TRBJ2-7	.	TGCGCCAGCAGCTTGGTTTCCAGCGGGATATCCTACGAGCAGTACTTC	CASSLVSSGISYEQYF
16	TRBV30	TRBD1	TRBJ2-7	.	TGTGCCTGGAGTCCTTCAGGACAGGGGGTTTACTACGAGCAGTACTTC	CAWSPSGQGVYYEQYF